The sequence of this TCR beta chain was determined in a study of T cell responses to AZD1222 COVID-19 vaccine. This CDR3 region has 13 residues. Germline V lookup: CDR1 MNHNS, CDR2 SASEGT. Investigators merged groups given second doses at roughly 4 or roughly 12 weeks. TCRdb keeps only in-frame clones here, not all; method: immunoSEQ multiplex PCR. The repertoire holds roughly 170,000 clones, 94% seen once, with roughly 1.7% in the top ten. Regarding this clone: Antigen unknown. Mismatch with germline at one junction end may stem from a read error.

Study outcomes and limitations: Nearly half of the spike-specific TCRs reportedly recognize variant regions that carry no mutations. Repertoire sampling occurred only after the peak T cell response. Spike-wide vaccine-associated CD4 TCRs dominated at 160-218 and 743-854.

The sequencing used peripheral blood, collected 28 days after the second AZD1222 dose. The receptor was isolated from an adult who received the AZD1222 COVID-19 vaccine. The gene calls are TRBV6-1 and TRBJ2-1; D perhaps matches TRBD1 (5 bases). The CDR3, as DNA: TGTGCCAGCAGCGAAGGGGAAGAGAATGAGCAGTTCTTC. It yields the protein CASSEGEENEQFF.